One sample yielded the 17 T cell receptor beta chains listed below, sequenced in a study of regulatory T cells in long-lasting Graves disease. Time point meaning: persistent/refractory GD, antithyroid drugs over 5 years with positive TRAb. PBMCs provided the RNA from which the TCR library was made. Arm-PCR of CDR3 regions and iRepertoire HTBI primers were used to build TCR beta libraries. TCRdb fed the multiplex PCR reads into MiXCR, producing one record per CDR3 protein. The table has 430,000 or so distinct CDR3 sequences, over 20% seen once. The sequencing here drew on peripheral blood mononuclear cells (PBMCs), taken when the disease was refractory, from a patient treated with antithyroid drugs. The source of these receptors is a female donor with Graves disease.

The CDR3 region is CASSPGNPSYEQYF. CDR3 bases: TGTGCCAGCAGCCCCGGGAATCCATCCTACGAGCAGTACTTC. The genes are TRBV5-6 and TRBJ2-7; possible D gene TRBD2, 5 bases. Germline loops: CDR1 SGHDT, CDR2 YYEEEE. The CDR3 extends over 14 amino acids. The germline V and J ends were trimmed by 4 bases and 1 base, with 12 bases remaining between them.

The rearrangement links TRBV4-1 to TRBJ2-7; 11 bases are shared with TRBD2. The CDR3 runs to 17 residues. The germline V gene has CDR1 MGHRA and CDR2 YSYEKL. Trimming took 0 bases from V and 5 from J; bases not matched to a gene: 9. The chain's CDR3 is CASSQDKASGGSHEQYF. DNA for the CDR3: TGCGCCAGCAGCCAAGATAAGGCTAGCGGGGGGTCCCACGAGCAGTACTTC.

This clonotype was seen repeatedly, ten times or more. This chain connects TRBV28 to TRBJ1-2; TRBD1 might be the D (6 bases). Germline-derived CDR1 and CDR2 are MDHEN and SYDVKM. V was clipped by 2 bases and J by 5 bases, with 21 bases between them. The CDR3 runs 17 residues. CDR3 sequence: CASSLRRGASPGYGYTF. The CDR3 coding sequence is TGTGCCAGCAGTTTAAGGCGGGGGGCCTCGCCAGGATATGGCTACACCTTC.

J is TRBJ1-6 and V is TRBV20-1; D remains ambiguous. The CDR3 is made up of 14 amino acids. Germline loops: CDR1 DFQATT, CDR2 SNEGSKA (reference sequence). V was cut by 3 bases and J by 3 bases, with 9 bases left in between. CDR3 coding DNA: TGCAGTGCTAGTTACAGTGGCTATAATTCACCCCTCCACTTT. Translating gives CSASYSGYNSPLHF.

This clonotype showed up many times. The genes are TRBV6-1 and TRBJ2-2, with 9 bases lining up with TRBD1. In germline, CDR1 is MNHNS, CDR2 SASEGT. V shed 8 bases and J 5 bases; nucleotides not matched to a gene: 6. The CDR3 runs 14 residues. The CDR3 sequence: CASYRGRVTGELFF. The CDR3, as DNA: TGTGCCAGCTACAGGGGGCGAGTTACCGGGGAGCTGTTTTTT.

In its sample, this clonotype was seen many times. The chain has TRBV6-1 and TRBJ1-5, with D unclear. Between the trimmed V and J ends, which lost 4 bases and 0 bases, there was a span of 10 bases. CDR3 size: 15 residues. CDR1 and CDR2 (germline): MNHNS, SASEGT. The chain's CDR3 is CASSGAPNSNQPQHF. The CDR3 DNA follows: TGTGCCAGCAGTGGCGCCCCTAATAGCAATCAGCCCCAGCATTTT.

The chain links TRBV6-1 to TRBJ2-3; 10 bases agree with TRBD1. Germline V gene sequence: CDR1 MNHNS, CDR2 SASEGT. The CDR3 is 18 residues long. V was clipped by 6 bases and J by 3 bases; unmatched bases: 15. The CDR3 DNA reads as TGTGCCAGCAGACACCGGGACAGGGGTGTTTCCGTAACAGATACGCAGTATTTT. Translated, it gives CASRHRDRGVSVTDTQYF.

The chain joins TRBV10-2 to TRBJ2-7; 7 bases align to TRBD2. This CDR3 spans 14 amino acids. Germline loops: CDR1 WSHSY, CDR2 SAAADI. V lost 9 bases to trimming and J lost 3 bases; unmatched junction nucleotides: 11. CDR3 sequence: CASRVERGSYEQYF. The CDR3 DNA is TGCGCCAGTAGGGTAGAGCGCGGGAGCTACGAGCAGTACTTC.

This clonotype was seen a few times. The chain carries TRBV7-3 and TRBJ1-5; tentative D call: TRBD1 (5 bases). This CDR3 is built from 13 residues. Germline CDR1 SGHTA, CDR2 FQGTGA. V lost 2 bases and J lost 6, with 8 bases in between. The chain's CDR3 is CASSLHQGQPQHF. The CDR3 bases are TGTGCCAGCAGCTTACATCAGGGTCAGCCCCAGCATTTT. Together with reference TRBV7-3 and TRBJ1-5, the CDR3 gives the full variable domain: GAGVSQTPSNKVTEKGKYVELRCDPISGHTALYWYRQSLGQGPEFLIYFQGTGAADDSGLPNDRFFAVRPEGSVSTLKIQRTERGDSAVYLCASSLHQGQPQHFGDGTRLSIL.

This clonotype has a single count. The rearrangement uses TRBV28 and TRBJ2-1; D is ambiguous. The germline V gene encodes CDR1 MDHEN and CDR2 SYDVKM. The V gene lost 2 bases and the J gene lost 10 bases, with 3 bases spanning the gap. CDR3 length: 10 amino acids. The CDR3 DNA follows: TGTGCCAGCAGTTTAAGGGAGCAGTTCTTC. Translating gives CASSLREQFF.

The chain couples TRBV6-2 or TRBV6-3 to TRBJ1-1; D may be TRBD1 (5 bases). The CDR3 runs to 14 residues. Trimming removed 6 bases from V and 5 bases from J, with 16 bases in between. CDR1 and CDR2 (germline): MNHEY, SVGEGT. In DNA, the CDR3 is TGTGCCAGCAGCCATGGGGGGAGGAATACTGAAGCTTTCTTT. Its translation is CASSHGGRNTEAFF.

This clonotype was detected a few times. The V and J genes are TRBV27 and TRBJ1-2, with 7 bases aligning to TRBD1. V was clipped by 5 bases and J by 7 bases; unmatched bases: 7. Per the germline V gene, CDR1 is MNHEY and CDR2 is SMNVEV (reference sequence). This CDR3 contains 13 residues. CDR3 bases: TGTGCCAGCAGTCGACAGGGCCGCCCTGGCTACACCTTC. Translation gives CASSRQGRPGYTF.

This clonotype was counted at least ten times. The chain joins TRBV12-3 or TRBV12-4 to TRBJ1-1; D not resolved. V shed 4 bases and J shed 1 base, with 16 bases lying between them. This CDR3 region has 16 residues. The CDR3 DNA reads TGTGCCAGCAGTTGGGCCCCCGGGGAGGGGAACACTGAAGCTTTCTTT. The encoded protein is CASSWAPGEGNTEAFF.

The rearrangement uses TRBV15 and TRBJ2-7; D is unclear. This CDR3 has 14 amino acids. CDR1 is LNHNV and CDR2 is YYDKDF in the germline V gene (reference sequence). V was clipped by 0 bases and J by 0 bases, with 6 bases between them. CDR3: CATSRDPYSYEQYF. DNA of the CDR3: TGTGCCACCAGCAGAGATCCGTACTCCTACGAGCAGTACTTC.

In this sample, this clonotype turned up many times. V usage is TRBV27 and J usage is TRBJ2-7, with 9 bases matching TRBD2. Germline loops: CDR1 MNHEY, CDR2 SMNVEV (reference sequence). The length of the CDR3 is 15 residues. Germline trimming cut 10 bases from V and 0 bases from J; bases unmatched to any gene: 10. The chain's CDR3 is CATHPSGASSYEQYF. DNA of the CDR3: TGTGCCACCCACCCTAGCGGGGCCAGCTCCTACGAGCAGTACTTC.

This clonotype was detected ten times or more. The CDR3 bases are TGCAGCGTTGTGGGACAGGGGAATGAGAATGAAGCTTTCTTT. Amino acid sequence: CSVVGQGNENEAFF. The V and J genes are TRBV29-1 and TRBJ1-1, with 10 bases that match TRBD1. CDR1 is SQVTM, CDR2 ANQGSEA, per germline. CDR3 length: 14 amino acids. V lost 4 bases and J lost 7; bases outside the gene matches: 9.

There are many counts of this clonotype. The chain has TRBV12-3 or TRBV12-4 and TRBJ2-1; D gene ambiguous. The V end lost 5 bases, the J end lost 2 bases, and 7 bases lay between the germline ends. The CDR3 runs to 13 residues. CDR3 coding DNA: TGTGCCAGCAGTCCCACCGCCTACAATGAGCAGTTCTTC. Translating it yields CASSPTAYNEQFF.